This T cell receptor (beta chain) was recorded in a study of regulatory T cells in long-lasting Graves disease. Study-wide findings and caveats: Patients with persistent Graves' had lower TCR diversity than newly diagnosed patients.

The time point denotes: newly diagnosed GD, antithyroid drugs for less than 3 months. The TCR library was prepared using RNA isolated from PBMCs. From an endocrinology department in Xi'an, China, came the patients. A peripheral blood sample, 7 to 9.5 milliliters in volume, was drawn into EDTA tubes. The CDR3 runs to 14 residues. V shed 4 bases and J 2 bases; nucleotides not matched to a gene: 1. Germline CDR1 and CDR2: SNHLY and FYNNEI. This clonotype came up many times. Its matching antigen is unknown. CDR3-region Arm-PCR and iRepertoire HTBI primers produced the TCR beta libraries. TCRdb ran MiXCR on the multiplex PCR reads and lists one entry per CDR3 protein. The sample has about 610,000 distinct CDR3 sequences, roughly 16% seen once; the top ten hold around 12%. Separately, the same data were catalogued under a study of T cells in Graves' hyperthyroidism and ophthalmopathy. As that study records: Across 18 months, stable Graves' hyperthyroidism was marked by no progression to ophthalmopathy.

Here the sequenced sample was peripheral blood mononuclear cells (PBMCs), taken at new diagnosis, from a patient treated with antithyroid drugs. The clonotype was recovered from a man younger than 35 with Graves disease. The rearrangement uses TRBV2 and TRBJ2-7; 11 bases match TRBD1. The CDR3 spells CASSVDRGPYEQYF. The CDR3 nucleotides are TGTGCCAGCAGTGTGGACAGGGGGCCCTACGAGCAGTACTTC.